Listed below are T cell receptor beta chains from one sample, sequenced in a study of shared clonotypes between healthy human individuals. Generated by immunoSEQ multiplex PCR, the TCRdb table keeps only in-frame clones and is missing some. The sample lists about 690,000 clones; less than 95% were seen once. The sample was memory CD8+ T cells from PBMCs. Source of these receptors: a man between 18 and 35 years old in good health. Some clones in this sample may be carry-over from other donors' samples. CDR3s include the opening cysteine and the closing phenylalanine or tryptophan.

J gene	V gene	CDR3 protein
TRBJ1-1	TRBV30	CAWSVLQNTEAFF
TRBJ2-4	TRBV7-2	CASSSGPDLAKNIQYF
TRBJ2-7	TRBV28	CASSFWHLPDRGRFNEQYF
TRBJ2-2	TRBV29-1	CSGRLASAGELFF
TRBJ2-1	TRBV14	CASSQERGLARALSNGEQFF
TRBJ2-1	TRBV5-4	CASSLQAGENEQFF
TRBJ1-1	TRBV4-1	CASSQSPYLGAFF
TRBJ2-7	TRBV2	CASSNLRISYEQYF
TRBJ1-4	TRBV19	CASSTTGQLNEKLFF
TRBJ2-1	TRBV5-1	CASSSLGTSGHNEQFF
TRBJ2-5	TRBV11-3	CASSLTGLTQETQYF
TRBJ1-5	TRBV28	CASTFGGHPNQPQHF
TRBJ2-1	TRBV7-2	CASSLVAGVPNEQFF
TRBJ2-1	TRBV19	CASSSDKRSFDEQFF
TRBJ2-7	TRBV7-9	CASSSGLATTYEQYF